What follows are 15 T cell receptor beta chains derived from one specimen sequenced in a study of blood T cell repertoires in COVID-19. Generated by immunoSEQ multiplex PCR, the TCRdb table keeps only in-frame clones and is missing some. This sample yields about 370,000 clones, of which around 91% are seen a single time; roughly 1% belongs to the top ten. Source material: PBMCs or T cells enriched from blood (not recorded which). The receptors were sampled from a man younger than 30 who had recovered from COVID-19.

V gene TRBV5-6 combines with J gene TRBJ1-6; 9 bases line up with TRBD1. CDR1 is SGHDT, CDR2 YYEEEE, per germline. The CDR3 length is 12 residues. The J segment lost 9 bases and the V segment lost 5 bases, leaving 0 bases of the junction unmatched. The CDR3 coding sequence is TGTGCCAGCAGGGACAGGGGTTCACCCCTCCACTTT. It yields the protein CASRDRGSPLHF.

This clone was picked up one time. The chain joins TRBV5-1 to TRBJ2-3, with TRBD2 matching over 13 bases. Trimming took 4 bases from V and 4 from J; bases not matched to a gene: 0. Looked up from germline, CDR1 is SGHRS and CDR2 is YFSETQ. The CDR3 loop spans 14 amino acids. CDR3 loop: CASSTSGGADTQYF. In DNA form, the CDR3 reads TGCGCCAGCAGCACTAGCGGGGGGGCAGATACGCAGTATTTT.

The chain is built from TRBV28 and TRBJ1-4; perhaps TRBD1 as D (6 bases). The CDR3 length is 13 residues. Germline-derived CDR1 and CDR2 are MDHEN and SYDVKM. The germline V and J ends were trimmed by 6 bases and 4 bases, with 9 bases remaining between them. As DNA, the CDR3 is TGTGCCAGCAGAGACAGGAATAATGAAAAACTGTTTTTT. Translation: CASRDRNNEKLFF.

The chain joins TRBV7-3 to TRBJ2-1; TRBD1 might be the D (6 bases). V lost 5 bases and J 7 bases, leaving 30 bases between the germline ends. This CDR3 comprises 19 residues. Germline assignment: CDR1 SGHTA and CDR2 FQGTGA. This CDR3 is CASSLLPLDREGPHNEQFF. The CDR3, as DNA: TGTGCCAGCAGCCTTCTCCCCCTGGACAGAGAAGGTCCACATAATGAGCAGTTCTTC.

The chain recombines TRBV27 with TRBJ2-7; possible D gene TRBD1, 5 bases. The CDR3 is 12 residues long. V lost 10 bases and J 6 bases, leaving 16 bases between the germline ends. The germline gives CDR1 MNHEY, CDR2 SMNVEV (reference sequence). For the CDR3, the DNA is TGTGCCACCTCCCCCCAGGGTTTCGAGCAGTACTTC. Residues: CATSPQGFEQYF.

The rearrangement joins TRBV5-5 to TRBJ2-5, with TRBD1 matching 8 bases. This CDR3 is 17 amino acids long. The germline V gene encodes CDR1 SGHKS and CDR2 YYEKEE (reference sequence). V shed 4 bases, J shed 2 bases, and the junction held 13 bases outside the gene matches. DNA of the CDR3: TGTGCCAGCAGCACGGACCTGGACAGGGTTGGGCAAGAGACCCAGTACTTC. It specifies CASSTDLDRVGQETQYF.

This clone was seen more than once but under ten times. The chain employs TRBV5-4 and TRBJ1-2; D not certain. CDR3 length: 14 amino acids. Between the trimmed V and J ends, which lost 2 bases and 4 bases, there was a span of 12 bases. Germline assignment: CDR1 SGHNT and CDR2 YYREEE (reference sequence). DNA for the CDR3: TGTGCCAGCAGCTTCGGTCCCCAGGTCTATGGCTACACCTTC. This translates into CASSFGPQVYGYTF.

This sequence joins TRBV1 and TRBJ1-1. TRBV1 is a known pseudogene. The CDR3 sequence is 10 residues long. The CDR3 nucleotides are TGCACCGGGCGGGTTGTTGAAGCTTTCTTT. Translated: CTGRVVEAFF.

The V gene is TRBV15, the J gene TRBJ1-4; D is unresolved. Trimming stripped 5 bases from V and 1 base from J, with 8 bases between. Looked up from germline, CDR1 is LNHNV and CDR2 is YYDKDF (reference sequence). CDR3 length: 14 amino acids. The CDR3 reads CATSPRKTNEKLFF. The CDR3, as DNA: TGTGCCACCAGCCCCAGGAAAACTAATGAAAAACTGTTTTTT.

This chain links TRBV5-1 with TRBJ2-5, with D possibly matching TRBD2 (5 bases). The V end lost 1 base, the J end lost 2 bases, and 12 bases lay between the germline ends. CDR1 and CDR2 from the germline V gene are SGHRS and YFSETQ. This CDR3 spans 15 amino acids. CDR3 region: CASSLRSTGQETQYF. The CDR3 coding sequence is TGCGCCAGCAGCTTGAGGTCGACGGGACAAGAGACCCAGTACTTC.

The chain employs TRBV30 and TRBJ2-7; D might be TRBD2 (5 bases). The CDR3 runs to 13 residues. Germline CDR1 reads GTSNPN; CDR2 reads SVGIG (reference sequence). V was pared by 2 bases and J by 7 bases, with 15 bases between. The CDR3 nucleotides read TGTGCCTGGAGTCGCAGCGAGGGCGGGGAGCAGTACTTC. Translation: CAWSRSEGGEQYF.

DNA of the CDR3: TGTGCCAGCAGCTTTGGGCCGAATTCACCCCTCCACTTT. Its translation is CASSFGPNSPLHF. The genes are TRBV7-9 and TRBJ1-6; no reliable D call. This CDR3 region has 13 residues. Germline CDR1 and CDR2: SEHNR and FQNEAQ (reference sequence). V was clipped by 3 bases and J by 7 bases, with 7 bases between them.

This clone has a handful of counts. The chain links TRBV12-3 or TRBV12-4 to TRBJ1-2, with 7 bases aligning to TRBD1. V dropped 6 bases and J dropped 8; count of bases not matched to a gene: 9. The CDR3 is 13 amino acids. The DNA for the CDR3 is TGTGCCAGCAGCCCACATGGACAGGTCGGCTACACCTTC. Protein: CASSPHGQVGYTF.

DNA for the CDR3: TGTGCCAGCAGTCAACATATAAGAGGGTTTTTGATGAACACTGAAGCTTTCTTT. Its protein is CASSQHIRGFLMNTEAFF. The chain combines TRBV27 with TRBJ1-1; D remains unclear. There are 18 residues in the CDR3. V gave up 5 bases and J gave up 0 bases, with 22 bases separating them. Germline CDR1 and CDR2: MNHEY and SMNVEV (reference sequence).

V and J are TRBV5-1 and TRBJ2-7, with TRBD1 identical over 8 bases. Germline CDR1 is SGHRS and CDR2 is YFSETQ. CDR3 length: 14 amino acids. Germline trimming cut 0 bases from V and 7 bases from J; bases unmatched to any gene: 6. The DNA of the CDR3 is TGCGCCAGCAGCTTGGGACAGGGGACATGGGAGCAGTACTTC. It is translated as CASSLGQGTWEQYF.